These T cell receptor beta chains were read from a single sample in a study of response to subunit inactivated influenza vaccine. MiXCR, applied by TCRdb to the RT-PCR reads, yields one record per CDR3 protein. The sample holds over 150,000 distinct CDR3 sequences; around an eighth are singletons and the top ten take roughly 26%. The sample was CD8+ T cells sorted from PBMCs, taken 5 to 6 days after vaccination. These receptors were collected from a man aged 45 to 65 who received an inactivated influenza vaccine. Both conserved end residues are part of each CDR3.

>TRBV11-1|TRBJ2-1
CASSPISTRPGQVDNEQFF
>TRBV5-1|TRBJ2-1
CASSPTGGPYNEQFF
>TRBV12-3/TRBV12-4|TRBJ2-5
CASSLRTDQETQYF
>TRBV4-3|TRBJ2-7
CASSQEAEAYYEQYF
>TRBV27|TRBJ2-7
CASTSSVKEQYF
>TRBV2|TRBJ2-1
CASSEDSSPYNEQFF
>TRBV6-5|TRBJ1-4
CASSFSPGQGNEKLFF
>TRBV7-9|TRBJ2-1
CASGGPSYNEQFF
>TRBV5-8|TRBJ2-1
CASSAGERAAGNEQFF
>TRBV27|TRBJ1-1
CASSRSGNTEAFF
>TRBV6-2/TRBV6-3|TRBJ2-1
CASSPAYEQFF
>TRBV29-1|TRBJ1-1
CSVEEVRGAFF
>TRBV5-6|TRBJ2-5
CASSNDRGLETQYF
>TRBV28|TRBJ1-5
CASRYRDGLNQPQHF
>TRBV7-9|TRBJ2-1
CASSLFSANEQFF
>TRBV12-3/TRBV12-4|TRBJ2-7
CASSLTGIPYEQYF
>TRBV5-6|TRBJ2-7
CASSQKLYEQYF
>TRBV15|TRBJ2-7
CATSDRLSYEQYF
>TRBV5-8|TRBJ2-5
CASSLSVGQQETQYF
>TRBV6-2/TRBV6-3|TRBJ1-4
CASSYSDLRFTDEKLFF